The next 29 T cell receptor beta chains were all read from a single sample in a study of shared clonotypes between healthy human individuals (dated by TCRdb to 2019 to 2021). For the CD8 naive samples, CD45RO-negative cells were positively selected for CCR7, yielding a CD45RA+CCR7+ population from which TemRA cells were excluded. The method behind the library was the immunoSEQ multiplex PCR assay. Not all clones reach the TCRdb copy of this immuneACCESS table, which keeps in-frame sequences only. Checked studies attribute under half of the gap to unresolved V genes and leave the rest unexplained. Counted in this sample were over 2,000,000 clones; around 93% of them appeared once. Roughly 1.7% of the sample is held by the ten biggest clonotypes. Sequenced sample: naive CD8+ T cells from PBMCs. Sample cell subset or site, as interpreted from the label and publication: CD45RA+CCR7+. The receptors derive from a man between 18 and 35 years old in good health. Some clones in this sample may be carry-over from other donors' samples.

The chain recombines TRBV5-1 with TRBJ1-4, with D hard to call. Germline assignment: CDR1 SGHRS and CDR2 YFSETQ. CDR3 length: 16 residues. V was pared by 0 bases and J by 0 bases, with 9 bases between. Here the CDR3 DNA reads TGCGCCAGCAGCTTGGGGAGGGCTTCAACTAATGAAAAACTGTTTTTT. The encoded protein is CASSLGRASTNEKLFF.

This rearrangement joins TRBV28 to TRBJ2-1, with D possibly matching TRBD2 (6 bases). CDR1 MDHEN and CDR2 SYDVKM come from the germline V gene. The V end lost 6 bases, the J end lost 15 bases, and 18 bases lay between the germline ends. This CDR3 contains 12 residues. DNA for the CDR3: TGTGCCAGCAGCCCGTGGGTAGCGGAACTGTTCTTC. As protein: CASSPWVAELFF.

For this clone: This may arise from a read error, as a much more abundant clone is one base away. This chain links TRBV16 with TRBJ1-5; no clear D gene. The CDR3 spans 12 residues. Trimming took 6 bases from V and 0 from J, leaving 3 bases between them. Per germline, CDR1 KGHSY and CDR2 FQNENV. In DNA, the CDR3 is TGTGCCAGCAGTGGTAGCAATCAGCCCCAGCATTTT. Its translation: CASSGSNQPQHF.

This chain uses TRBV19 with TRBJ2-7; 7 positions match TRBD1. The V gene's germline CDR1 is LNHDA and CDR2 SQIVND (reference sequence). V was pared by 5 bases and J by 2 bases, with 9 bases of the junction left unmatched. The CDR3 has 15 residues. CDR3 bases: TGTGCCAGTAGTCCCTACGGGACAGCCCCCTACGAGCAGTACTTC. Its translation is CASSPYGTAPYEQYF.

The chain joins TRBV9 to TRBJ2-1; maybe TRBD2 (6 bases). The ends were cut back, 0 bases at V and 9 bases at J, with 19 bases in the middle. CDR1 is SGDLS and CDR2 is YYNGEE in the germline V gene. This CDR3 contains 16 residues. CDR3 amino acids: CASSVGGAGLRGEQFF. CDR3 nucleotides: TGTGCCAGCAGCGTAGGCGGGGCGGGGCTCCGTGGTGAGCAGTTCTTC.

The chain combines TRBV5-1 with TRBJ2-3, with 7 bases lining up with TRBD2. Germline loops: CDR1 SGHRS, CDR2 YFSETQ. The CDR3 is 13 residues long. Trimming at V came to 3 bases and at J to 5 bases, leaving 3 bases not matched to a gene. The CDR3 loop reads CASSWRGGDTQYF. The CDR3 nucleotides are TGCGCCAGCAGCTGGCGCGGGGGAGATACGCAGTATTTT.

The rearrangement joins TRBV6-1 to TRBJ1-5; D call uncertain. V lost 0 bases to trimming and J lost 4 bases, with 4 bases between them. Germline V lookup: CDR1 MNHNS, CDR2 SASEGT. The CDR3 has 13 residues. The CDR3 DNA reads TGTGCCAGCAGTGAAGCGCTAAATCAGCCCCAGCATTTT. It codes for CASSEALNQPQHF.

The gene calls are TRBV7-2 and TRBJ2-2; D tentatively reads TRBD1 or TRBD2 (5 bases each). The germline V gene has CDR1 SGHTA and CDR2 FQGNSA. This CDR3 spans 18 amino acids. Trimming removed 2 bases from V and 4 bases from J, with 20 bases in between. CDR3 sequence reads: CASSLPAPLGTSTGELFF. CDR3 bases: TGTGCCAGCAGCTTACCCGCACCACTAGGGACCTCCACCGGGGAGCTGTTTTTT.

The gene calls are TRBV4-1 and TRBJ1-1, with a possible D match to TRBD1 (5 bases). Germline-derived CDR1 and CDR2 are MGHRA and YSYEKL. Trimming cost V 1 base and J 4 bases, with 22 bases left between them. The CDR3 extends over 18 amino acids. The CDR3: CASSQGPGRGLRGTEAFF. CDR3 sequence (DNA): TGCGCCAGCAGCCAAGGGCCAGGGCGGGGCCTTAGGGGCACTGAAGCTTTCTTT.

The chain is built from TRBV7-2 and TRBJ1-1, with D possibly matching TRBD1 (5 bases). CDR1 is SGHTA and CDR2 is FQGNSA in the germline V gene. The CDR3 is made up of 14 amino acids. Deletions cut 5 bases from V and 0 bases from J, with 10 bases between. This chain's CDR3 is CASSQTVMNTEAFF. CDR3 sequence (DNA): TGTGCCAGCAGCCAGACAGTAATGAACACTGAAGCTTTCTTT.

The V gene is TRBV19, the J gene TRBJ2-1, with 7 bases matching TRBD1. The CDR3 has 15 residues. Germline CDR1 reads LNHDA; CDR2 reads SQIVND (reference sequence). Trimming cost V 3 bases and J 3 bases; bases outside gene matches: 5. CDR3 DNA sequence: TGTGCCAGTAGTATCGGGCCAGGGGGCTACAATGAGCAGTTCTTC. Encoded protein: CASSIGPGGYNEQFF.

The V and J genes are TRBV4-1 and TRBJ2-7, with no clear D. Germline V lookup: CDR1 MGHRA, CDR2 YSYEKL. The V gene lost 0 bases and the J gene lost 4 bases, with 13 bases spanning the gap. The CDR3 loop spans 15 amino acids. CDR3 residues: CASSQDWNIKYEQYF. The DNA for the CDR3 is TGCGCCAGCAGCCAAGATTGGAACATAAAATACGAGCAGTACTTC.

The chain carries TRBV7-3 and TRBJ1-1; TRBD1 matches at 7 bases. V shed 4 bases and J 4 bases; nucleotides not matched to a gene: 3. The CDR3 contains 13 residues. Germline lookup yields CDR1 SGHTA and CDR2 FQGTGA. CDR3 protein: CASSSSGGTEAFF. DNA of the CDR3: TGTGCCAGCAGCTCATCAGGGGGCACTGAAGCTTTCTTT.

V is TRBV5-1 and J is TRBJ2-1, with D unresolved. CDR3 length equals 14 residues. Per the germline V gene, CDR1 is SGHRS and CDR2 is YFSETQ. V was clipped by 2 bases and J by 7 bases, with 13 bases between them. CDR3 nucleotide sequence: TGCGCCAGCAGCTTAGAGGTTGGTGTAAATGAGCAGTTCTTC. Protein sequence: CASSLEVGVNEQFF.

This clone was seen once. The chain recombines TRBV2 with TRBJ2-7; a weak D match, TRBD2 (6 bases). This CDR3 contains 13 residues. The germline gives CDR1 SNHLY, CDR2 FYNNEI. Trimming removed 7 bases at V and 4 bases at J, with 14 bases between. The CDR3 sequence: CASNRDLNYEQYF. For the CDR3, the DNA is TGTGCCAGCAATAGGGACTTAAATTACGAGCAGTACTTC.

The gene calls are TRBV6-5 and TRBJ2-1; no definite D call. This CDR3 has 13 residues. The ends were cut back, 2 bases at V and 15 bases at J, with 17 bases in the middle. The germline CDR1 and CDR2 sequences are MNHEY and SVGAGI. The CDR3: CASSYRPRASPFF. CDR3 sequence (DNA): TGTGCCAGCAGTTACCGTCCTCGGGCAAGCCCGTTCTTC.

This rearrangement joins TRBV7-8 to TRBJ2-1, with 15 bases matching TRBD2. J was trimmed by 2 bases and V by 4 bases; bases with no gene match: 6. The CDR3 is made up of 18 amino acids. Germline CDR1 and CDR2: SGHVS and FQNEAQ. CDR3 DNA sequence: TGTGCCAGCAGCTCTGGACTAGCGGGAGGGCCCCCCTACAATGAGCAGTTCTTC. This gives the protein CASSSGLAGGPPYNEQFF.

CDR3 amino acids: CASALLGQGFGTQYF. The CDR3 coding sequence is TGTGCCAGCGCGCTGCTGGGACAGGGGTTCGGGACCCAGTACTTC. The J gene is TRBJ2-5, the V gene TRBV28; 10 bases match TRBD1. Germline values: CDR1 MDHEN, CDR2 SYDVKM. V lost 8 bases, J lost 7 bases, and 13 bases stayed unmatched. This CDR3 is 15 amino acids long.

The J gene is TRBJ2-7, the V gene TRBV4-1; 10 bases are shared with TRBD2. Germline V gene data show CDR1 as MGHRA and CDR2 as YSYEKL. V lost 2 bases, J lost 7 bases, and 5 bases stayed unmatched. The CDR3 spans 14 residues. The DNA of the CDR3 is TGCGCCAGCAGCCAAAGCCGGACTAGCGGAGAGCAGTACTTC. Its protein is CASSQSRTSGEQYF.

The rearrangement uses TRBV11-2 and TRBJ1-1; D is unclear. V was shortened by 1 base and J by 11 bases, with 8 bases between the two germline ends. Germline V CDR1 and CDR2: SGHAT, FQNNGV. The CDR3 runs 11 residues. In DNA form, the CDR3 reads TGTGCCAGCAGCTTAGTTTCCCCCGCTTTCTTT. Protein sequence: CASSLVSPAFF.

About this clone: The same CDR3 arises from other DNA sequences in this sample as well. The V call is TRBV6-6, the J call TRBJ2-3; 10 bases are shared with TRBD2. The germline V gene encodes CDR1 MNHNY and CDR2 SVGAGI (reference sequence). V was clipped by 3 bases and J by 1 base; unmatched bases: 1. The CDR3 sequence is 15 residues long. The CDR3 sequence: CASSYLAGGTDTQYF. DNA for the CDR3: TGTGCCAGCAGTTATCTAGCGGGAGGCACAGATACGCAGTATTTT.

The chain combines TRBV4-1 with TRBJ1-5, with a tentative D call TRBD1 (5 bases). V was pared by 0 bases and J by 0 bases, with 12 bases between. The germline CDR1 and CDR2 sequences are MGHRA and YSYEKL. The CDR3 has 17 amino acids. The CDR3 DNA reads TGCGCCAGCAGCCAAGATCTTCGGCAGGGTAGCAATCAGCCCCAGCATTTT. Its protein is CASSQDLRQGSNQPQHF.

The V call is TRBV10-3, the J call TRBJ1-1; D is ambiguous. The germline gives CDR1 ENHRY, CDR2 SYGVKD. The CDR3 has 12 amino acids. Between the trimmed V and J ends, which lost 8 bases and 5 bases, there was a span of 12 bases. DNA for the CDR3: TGTGCCATCGGCCCCTTAGCGACTGAAGCTTTCTTT. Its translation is CAIGPLATEAFF.

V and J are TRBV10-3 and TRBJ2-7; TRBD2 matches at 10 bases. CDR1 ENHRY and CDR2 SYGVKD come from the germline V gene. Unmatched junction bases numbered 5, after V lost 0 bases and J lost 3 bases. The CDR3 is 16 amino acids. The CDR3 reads CAISESKAGGLYEQYF. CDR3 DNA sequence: TGTGCCATCAGTGAGTCCAAAGCGGGAGGGCTCTACGAGCAGTACTTC.

CDR3 residues: CASSDRNYGYTF. The CDR3 coding sequence is TGTGCCAGCTCGGACAGAAACTATGGCTACACCTTC. The chain uses TRBV5-5 and TRBJ1-2; TRBD1 might be the D (6 bases). The V and J ends lost 7 bases and 2 bases respectively, with 9 bases between them. CDR3 size: 12 residues. Per the germline V gene, CDR1 is SGHKS and CDR2 is YYEKEE (reference sequence). Combining the CDR3 with reference TRBV5-5 and TRBJ1-2 gives the whole variable domain DAGVTQSPTHLIKTRGQQVTLRCSPISGHKSVSWYQQVLGQGPQFIFQYYEKEERGRGNFPDRFSARQFPNYSSELNVNALLLGDSALYLCASSDRNYGYTFGSGTRLTVV.

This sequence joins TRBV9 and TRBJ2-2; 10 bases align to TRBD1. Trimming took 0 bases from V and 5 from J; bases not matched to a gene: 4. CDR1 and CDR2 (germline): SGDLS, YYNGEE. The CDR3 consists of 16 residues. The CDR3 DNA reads TGTGCCAGCAGCGTAGAGCTGGGACAGGGGACCGGGGAGCTGTTTTTT. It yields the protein CASSVELGQGTGELFF. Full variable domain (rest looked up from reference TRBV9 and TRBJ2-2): DSGVTQTPKHLITATGQRVTLRCSPRSGDLSVYWYQQSLDQGLQFLIQYYNGEERAKGNILERFSAQQFPDLHSELNLSSLELGDSALYFCASSVELGQGTGELFFGEGSRLTVL.

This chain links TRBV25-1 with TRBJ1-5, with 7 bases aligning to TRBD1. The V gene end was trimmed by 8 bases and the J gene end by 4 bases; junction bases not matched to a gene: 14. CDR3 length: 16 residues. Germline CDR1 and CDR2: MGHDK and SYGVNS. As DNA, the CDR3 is TGTGCCAGCCCTCGGGCAGGGGGTGTCTCAAATCAGCCCCAGCATTTT. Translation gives CASPRAGGVSNQPQHF.

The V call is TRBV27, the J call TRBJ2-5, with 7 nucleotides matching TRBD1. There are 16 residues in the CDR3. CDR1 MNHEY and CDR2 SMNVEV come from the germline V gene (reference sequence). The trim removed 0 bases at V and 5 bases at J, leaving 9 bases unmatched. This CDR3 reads CASSLSRRGGWETQYF. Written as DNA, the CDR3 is TGTGCCAGCAGTTTATCTAGGAGAGGGGGCTGGGAGACCCAGTACTTC.

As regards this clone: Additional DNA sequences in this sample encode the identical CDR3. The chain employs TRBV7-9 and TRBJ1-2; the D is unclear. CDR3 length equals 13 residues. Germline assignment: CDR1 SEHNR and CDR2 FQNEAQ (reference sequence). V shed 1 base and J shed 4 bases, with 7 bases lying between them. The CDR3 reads CASSLGVFYGYTF. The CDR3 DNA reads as TGTGCCAGCAGCTTAGGGGTTTTCTATGGCTACACCTTC.